One and the same sample provided the 21 T cell receptor beta chains below, sequenced in a study of response to subunit inactivated influenza vaccine (dated by TCRdb to the late 2010s). Library creation used RT-PCR. For sequencing, an Illumina HiSeq 2500 was employed. TCRdb handled the public reads itself, with Q25 trimming in fastp and clone calling in MiXCR, and kept productive beta chains. Rows with a matching CDR3 protein are joined into one entry that keeps the most common DNA and genes. Across this sample there are more than 150,000 distinct CDR3 sequences, with about 9% seen only once. About a tenth of the sample belongs to the ten largest clones. Sample: non-naive T cells sorted from PBMCs, taken on the day of vaccination. This specimen's cell subset or site label, interpreted: memory T cell fraction. These receptors were collected from a man aged 45-65 years who received an inactivated influenza vaccine. Donor details come from another sample of the same person, matched by shared clones.

This clonotype was observed many times. The rearrangement links TRBV4-3 to TRBJ1-1; 7 nucleotides line up with TRBD1. CDR1 is LGHNA, CDR2 YSLEER, per germline. This CDR3 has 14 residues. V lost 1 base, J lost 5 bases, and 4 bases stayed unmatched. The CDR3 DNA reads as TGCGCCAGCAGCCAAGTTTTACAGGGGACTGAAGCTTTCTTT. Amino acid sequence: CASSQVLQGTEAFF.

This clonotype was observed many times. The chain is built from TRBV15 and TRBJ1-5; tentative D call: TRBD1 (5 bases). The CDR3 contains 13 residues. Germline CDR1 reads LNHNV; CDR2 reads YYDKDF (reference sequence). V lost 1 base, J lost 9 bases, and 10 bases lay in between. The CDR3 sequence: CATSRVGGGPQHF. The CDR3 bases are TGTGCCACCAGCAGAGTTGGGGGTGGGCCCCAGCATTTT.

The chain uses TRBV11-2 and TRBJ2-7; 7 bases are shared with TRBD1. Losses at the gene ends were 2 bases for V and 4 bases for J; bases not matched to a gene: 17. Germline CDR1 and CDR2: SGHAT and FQNNGV. This CDR3 has 18 residues. CDR3 amino acids: CASSLSLVRRQGQYEQYF. Here the CDR3 DNA reads TGTGCCAGCAGCTTAAGTCTTGTCCGGCGACAGGGTCAATACGAGCAGTACTTC.

This clonotype was seen many times. This rearrangement joins TRBV12-3 or TRBV12-4 to TRBJ2-2; TRBD2 agrees at 10 bases. The CDR3 covers 14 residues. With 6 bases clipped from V and 6 bases from J, the junction kept 4 bases outside the gene matches. The CDR3 DNA is TGTGCCAGCAGGCTAGCGGGAGCCCCCGGGGAGCTGTTTTTT. Protein: CASRLAGAPGELFF.

This rearrangement joins TRBV28 to TRBJ2-7; D gene unclear. V was pared by 3 bases and J by 1 base, with 7 bases between. CDR1 and CDR2 (germline): MDHEN, SYDVKM. The CDR3 contains 13 residues. The CDR3 DNA sequence: TGTGCCAGCAGTTTTGCTAAATCCTACGAGCAGTACTTC. This gives the protein CASSFAKSYEQYF.

This clonotype was found a few times. V is TRBV2 and J is TRBJ2-3; D remains unclear. Germline V lookup: CDR1 SNHLY, CDR2 FYNNEI. V shed 8 bases and J shed 2 bases, with 8 bases lying between them. The CDR3 consists of 12 residues. The CDR3 protein is CASGYTTDTQYF. CDR3 sequence (DNA): TGTGCCAGCGGCTATACCACAGATACGCAGTATTTT.

This clonotype was counted only a few times. J is TRBJ1-1 and V is TRBV6-1; D unclear. This CDR3 contains 11 residues. The germline gives CDR1 MNHNS, CDR2 SASEGT. Trimming removed 5 bases at V and 6 bases at J, with 7 bases between. The CDR3 DNA is TGTGCCAGCAGTCGAGTCGCTGAAGCTTTCTTT. Protein: CASSRVAEAFF.

There are a few counts of this clonotype. The V and J genes are TRBV6-2 or TRBV6-3 and TRBJ2-1; 14 bases map to TRBD2. Germline assignment: CDR1 MNHEY and CDR2 SVGEGT. V dropped 6 bases and J dropped 0; count of bases not matched to a gene: 7. The CDR3 runs to 18 residues. The CDR3 region has the DNA TGTGCCAGCAGCCCTTTGACTAGCGGGAGGGCCTCCTACAATGAGCAGTTCTTC. Translation: CASSPLTSGRASYNEQFF.

This clonotype was observed a handful of times. The chain carries TRBV5-6 and TRBJ2-4; TRBD2 agrees at 14 bases. This CDR3 spans 16 amino acids. J lost 6 bases, V lost 4 bases, and 6 bases had no gene match. CDR1 and CDR2 from the germline V gene are SGHDT and YYEEEE. The CDR3 region has the DNA TGTGCCAGCAGCCCGGGACTAGCGGGAGTACGAAACATTCAGTACTTC. This encodes CASSPGLAGVRNIQYF. Full variable domain (missing parts from reference TRBV5-6 and TRBJ2-4): DAGVTQSPTHLIKTRGQQVTLRCSPKSGHDTVSWYQQALGQGPQFIFQYYEEEERQRGNFPDRFSGHQFPNYSSELNVNALLLGDSALYLCASSPGLAGVRNIQYFGAGTRLSVL.

In its sample, this clonotype was seen many times. The rearrangement links TRBV9 to TRBJ2-7; D may be TRBD1 (5 bases). The V and J ends lost 4 bases and 2 bases respectively, with 16 bases between them. From germline, CDR1 is SGDLS and CDR2 YYNGEE. The CDR3 covers 15 residues. DNA for the CDR3: TGTGCCAGCAGCCCAATCGCCGACAGTCCCTACGAGCAGTACTTC. Translated, it gives CASSPIADSPYEQYF.

V gene TRBV29-1 combines with J gene TRBJ2-2; D gene unclear. Trimming pared 1 base from V and 1 base from J, leaving 7 bases between. CDR1 SQVTM and CDR2 ANQGSEA come from the germline V gene. The CDR3 consists of 14 residues. The CDR3 loop reads CSVEGRVNTGELFF. CDR3 sequence (DNA): TGCAGCGTTGAAGGTCGGGTGAACACCGGGGAGCTGTTTTTT.

This clonotype has a count of ten or more. The V gene is TRBV28, the J gene TRBJ2-2; TRBD2 aligns across 11 bases. Trimming removed 5 bases from V and 0 bases from J; junction bases left unmatched: 2. The CDR3 length is 16 residues. In germline, CDR1 is MDHEN, CDR2 SYDVKM. The CDR3 here is CASSPSGRSNTGELFF. The CDR3, as DNA: TGTGCCAGCAGTCCTAGCGGGAGGTCGAACACCGGGGAGCTGTTTTTT. The whole variable domain, remainder taken from reference TRBV28 and TRBJ2-2, is DVKVTQSSRYLVKRTGEKVFLECVQDMDHENMFWYRQDPGLGLRLIYFSYDVKMKEKGDIPEGYSVSREKKERFSLILESASTNQTSMYLCASSPSGRSNTGELFFGEGSRLTVL.

There are a few counts of this clonotype. The V gene is TRBV7-9, the J gene TRBJ1-4; TRBD1 might be the D (5 bases). The CDR3 contains 13 residues. V shed 7 bases and J shed 7 bases, with 13 bases lying between them. Per the germline V gene, CDR1 is SEHNR and CDR2 is FQNEAQ (reference sequence). The CDR3 nucleotides are TGTGCCAGCACGGGACCCATGGGTGAAAAACTGTTTTTT. This sequence encodes CASTGPMGEKLFF.

This clonotype was recorded at least ten times. J is TRBJ2-7 and V is TRBV5-1; TRBD1 might be the D (6 bases). The length of the CDR3 is 15 residues. Germline values: CDR1 SGHRS, CDR2 YFSETQ. Between the trimmed V and J ends, which lost 4 bases and 4 bases, there was a span of 18 bases. This CDR3 is CASSRDTGTQYEQYF. For the CDR3, the DNA is TGCGCCAGCAGCCGAGATACCGGGACACAATACGAGCAGTACTTC.

The V gene is TRBV20-1, the J gene TRBJ2-1; TRBD2 might be the D (5 bases). This CDR3 region has 11 residues. Germline V gives CDR1 DFQATT, CDR2 SNEGSKA (reference sequence). Between the trimmed V and J ends, which lost 5 bases and 7 bases, there was a span of 9 bases. CDR3 in amino acids: CSADRGNEQFF. CDR3 nucleotides: TGCAGTGCTGACCGGGGAAATGAGCAGTTCTTC.

This clonotype came up many times. The rearrangement links TRBV28 to TRBJ2-2; D is uncertain. Germline CDR1 is MDHEN and CDR2 is SYDVKM. CDR3 length: 13 amino acids. V dropped 8 bases and J dropped 0 bases, with 7 bases sitting between them. The CDR3 DNA follows: TGTGCCAGCCGCCAAACGAACACCGGGGAGCTGTTTTTT. It is translated as CASRQTNTGELFF.

This clonotype was found a few times. V gene TRBV9 combines with J gene TRBJ1-2; 7 nucleotides agree with TRBD1. This CDR3 contains 13 residues. V shed 6 bases, J shed 4 bases, and the junction held 6 bases outside the gene matches. Germline V lookup: CDR1 SGDLS, CDR2 YYNGEE. This chain's CDR3 is CASNQQGPYGYTF. The DNA for the CDR3 is TGTGCCAGCAACCAACAGGGGCCCTATGGCTACACCTTC.

The chain uses TRBV28 and TRBJ2-1, with D perhaps given as TRBD1 or TRBD2 (5 bases each). V lost 5 bases and J 3 bases, leaving 8 bases between the germline ends. CDR1 is MDHEN and CDR2 is SYDVKM in the germline V gene. CDR3 size: 13 residues. CDR3 residues: CASSRGDYNEQFF. The CDR3 nucleotides read TGTGCCAGCAGTCGGGGCGACTACAATGAGCAGTTCTTC.

This sequence joins TRBV5-5 and TRBJ2-5; D not certain. Trimming cost V 0 bases and J 5 bases, with 11 bases left between them. This CDR3 comprises 14 residues. Per the germline V gene, CDR1 is SGHKS and CDR2 is YYEKEE (reference sequence). This chain's CDR3 is CASSLAGSIETQYF. The DNA for the CDR3 is TGTGCCAGCAGCTTGGCCGGTAGCATCGAGACCCAGTACTTC. The whole variable domain, filled in from reference TRBV5-5 and TRBJ2-5, reads DAGVTQSPTHLIKTRGQQVTLRCSPISGHKSVSWYQQVLGQGPQFIFQYYEKEERGRGNFPDRFSARQFPNYSSELNVNALLLGDSALYLCASSLAGSIETQYFGPGTRLLVL.

This clonotype came up a few times. The CDR3, as DNA: TGTGCCAGCAGCCCCGGGGGGGCCAAAAACATTCAGTACTTC. It specifies CASSPGGAKNIQYF. The rearrangement links TRBV3-1 to TRBJ2-4, with TRBD2 matching over 7 bases. Germline CDR1 reads LGHDT; CDR2 reads YNNKEL (reference sequence). With 4 bases clipped from V and 1 base from J, the junction kept 1 base outside the gene matches. The CDR3 has 14 residues.

The sample holds a few counts of this clonotype. The chain uses TRBV18 and TRBJ2-7; unclear D gene. Trimming cost V 0 bases and J 3 bases, with 6 bases left between them. CDR1 KGHSH and CDR2 LQKENI come from the germline V gene. This CDR3 is 13 amino acids long. The CDR3 reads CASSPPSGYEQYF. For the CDR3, the DNA is TGTGCCAGCTCACCACCGTCCGGCTACGAGCAGTACTTC.